This paragraph reports one T cell receptor (beta chain). The antigen remains unidentified. The method, 5' RACE with UMI labels, was used to prepare the TRB cDNA libraries. For each CDR3 protein, TCRdb gives one entry from its re-call of the 5' RACE reads, without DNA. The data include 150,000 or so distinct CDR3 sequences; the top ten clones carry less than 0.55%. This record comes from a study of CXCR3-negative and CXCR3-positive naive CD8 T cells. The CDR3 extends over 15 amino acids. The germline V gene encodes CDR1 MNHEY and CDR2 SMNVEV (reference sequence). Whole-study results and caveats: Naive CXCR3-positive and CXCR3-negative cells shared similar TRBV-TRBJ usage, unlike memory cells.

The sample comprised naive CXCR3- CD8+ T cells from blood. Subset specified: CD45RO-CCR7+CD27+CD95- naive CD8+ T cells lacking CXCR3 (TNR3-). This sequence joins TRBV27 and TRBJ1-5; as DNA is missing, the TRBD1 call by TCRdb cannot be tested. The origin of this receptor is a human donor in good health. Some clones in this sample may be carry-over from other donors' samples. CDR3 protein: CASSPRGLGNQPQHF.